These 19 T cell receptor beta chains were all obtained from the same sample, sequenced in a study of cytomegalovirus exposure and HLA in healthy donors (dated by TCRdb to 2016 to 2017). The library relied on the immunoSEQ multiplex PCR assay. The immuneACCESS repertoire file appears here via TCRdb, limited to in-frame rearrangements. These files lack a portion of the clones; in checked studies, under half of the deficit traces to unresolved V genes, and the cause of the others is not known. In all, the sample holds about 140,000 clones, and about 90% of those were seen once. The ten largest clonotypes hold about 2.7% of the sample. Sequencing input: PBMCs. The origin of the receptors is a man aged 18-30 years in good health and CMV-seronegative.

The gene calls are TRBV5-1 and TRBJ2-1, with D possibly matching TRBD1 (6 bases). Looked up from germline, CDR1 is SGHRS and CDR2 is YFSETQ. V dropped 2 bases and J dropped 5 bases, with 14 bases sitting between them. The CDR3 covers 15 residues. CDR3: CASSFGQSGNNEQFF. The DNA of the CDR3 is TGCGCCAGCAGCTTTGGACAGTCGGGGAACAATGAGCAGTTCTTC. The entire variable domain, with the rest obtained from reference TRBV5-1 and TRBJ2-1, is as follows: KAGVTQTPRYLIKTRGQQVTLSCSPISGHRSVSWYQQTPGQGLQFLFEYFSETQRNKGNFPGRFSGRQFSNSRSEMNVSTLELGDSALYLCASSFGQSGNNEQFFGPGTRLTVL.

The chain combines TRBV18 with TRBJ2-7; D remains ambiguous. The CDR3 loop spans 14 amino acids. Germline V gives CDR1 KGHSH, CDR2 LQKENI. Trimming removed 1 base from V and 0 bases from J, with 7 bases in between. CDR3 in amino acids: CASSPQENSYEQYF. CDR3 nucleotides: TGTGCCAGCTCACCACAAGAGAACTCCTACGAGCAGTACTTC. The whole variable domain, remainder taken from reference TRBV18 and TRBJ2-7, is NAGVMQNPRHLVRRRGQEARLRCSPMKGHSHVYWYRQLPEEGLKFMVYLQKENIIDESGMPKERFSAEFPKEGPSILRIQQVVRGDSAAYFCASSPQENSYEQYFGPGTRLTVT.

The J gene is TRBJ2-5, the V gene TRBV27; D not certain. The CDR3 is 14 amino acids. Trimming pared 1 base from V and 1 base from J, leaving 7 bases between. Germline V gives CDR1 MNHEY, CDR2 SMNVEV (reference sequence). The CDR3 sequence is CASSLLGSQETQYF. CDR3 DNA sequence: TGTGCCAGCAGTTTATTGGGCAGCCAAGAGACCCAGTACTTC.

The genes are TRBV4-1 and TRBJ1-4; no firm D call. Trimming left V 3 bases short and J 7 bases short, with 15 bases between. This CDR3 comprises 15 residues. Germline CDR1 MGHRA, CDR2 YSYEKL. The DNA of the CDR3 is TGCGCCAGCAGCCAGATAAGGACTTCTGGTGAAAAACTGTTTTTT. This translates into CASSQIRTSGEKLFF.

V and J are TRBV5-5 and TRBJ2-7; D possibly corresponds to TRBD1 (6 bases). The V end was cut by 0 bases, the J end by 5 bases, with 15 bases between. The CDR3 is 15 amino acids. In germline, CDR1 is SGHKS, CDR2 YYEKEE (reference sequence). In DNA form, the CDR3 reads TGTGCCAGCAGCTTGGTGGGGCAGACAGGCCACGAGCAGTACTTC. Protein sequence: CASSLVGQTGHEQYF.

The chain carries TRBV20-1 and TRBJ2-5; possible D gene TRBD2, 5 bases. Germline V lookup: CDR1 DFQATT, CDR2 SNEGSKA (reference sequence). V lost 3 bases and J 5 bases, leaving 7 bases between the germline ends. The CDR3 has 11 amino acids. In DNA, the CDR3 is TGCAGTGCTAGCGAGCGGGAGACCCAGTACTTC. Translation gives CSASERETQYF.

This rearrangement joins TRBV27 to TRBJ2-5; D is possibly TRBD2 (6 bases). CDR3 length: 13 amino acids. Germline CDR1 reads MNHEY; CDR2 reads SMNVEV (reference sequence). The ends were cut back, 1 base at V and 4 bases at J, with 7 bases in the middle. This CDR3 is CASSLFGGETQYF. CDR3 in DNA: TGTGCCAGCAGTTTATTCGGGGGAGAGACCCAGTACTTC.

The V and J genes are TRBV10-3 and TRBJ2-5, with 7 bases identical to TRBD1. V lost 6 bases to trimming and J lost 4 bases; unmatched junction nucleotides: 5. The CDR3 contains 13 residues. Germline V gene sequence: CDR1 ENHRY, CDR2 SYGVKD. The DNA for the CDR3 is TGTGCCATCAGCACAGGGGCGGGAGAGACCCAGTACTTC. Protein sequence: CAISTGAGETQYF.

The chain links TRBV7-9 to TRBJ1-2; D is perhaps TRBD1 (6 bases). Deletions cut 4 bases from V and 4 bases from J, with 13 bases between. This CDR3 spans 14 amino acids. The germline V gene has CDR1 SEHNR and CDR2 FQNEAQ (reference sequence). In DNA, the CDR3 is TGTGCCAGCAGCTACGAGGGGGGGCCCTATGGCTACACCTTC. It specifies CASSYEGGPYGYTF.

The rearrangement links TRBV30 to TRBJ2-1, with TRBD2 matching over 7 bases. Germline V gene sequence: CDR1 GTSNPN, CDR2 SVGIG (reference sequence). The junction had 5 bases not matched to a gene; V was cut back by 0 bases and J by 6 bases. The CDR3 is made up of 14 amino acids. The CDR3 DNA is TGTGCCTGGAGTGTAGGGGCTAGCGGCAATGAGCAGTTCTTC. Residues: CAWSVGASGNEQFF.

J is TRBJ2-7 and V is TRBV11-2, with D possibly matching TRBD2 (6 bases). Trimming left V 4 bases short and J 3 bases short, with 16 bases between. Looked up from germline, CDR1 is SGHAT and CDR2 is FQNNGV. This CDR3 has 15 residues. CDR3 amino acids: CASSYGGGMLYEQYF. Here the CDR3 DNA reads TGTGCCAGCAGCTACGGTGGGGGGATGCTCTACGAGCAGTACTTC.

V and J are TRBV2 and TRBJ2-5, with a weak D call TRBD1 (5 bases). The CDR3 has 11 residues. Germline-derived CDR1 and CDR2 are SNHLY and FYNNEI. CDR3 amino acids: CVLGQQETQYF. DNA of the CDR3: TGTGTGCTGGGGCAGCAAGAGACCCAGTACTTC. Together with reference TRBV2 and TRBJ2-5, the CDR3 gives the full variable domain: EPEVTQTPSHQVTQMGQEVILRCVPISNHLYFYWYRQILGQKVEFLVSFYNNEISEKSEIFDDQFSVERPDGSNFTLKIRSTKLEDSAMYFCVLGQQETQYFGPGTRLLVL.

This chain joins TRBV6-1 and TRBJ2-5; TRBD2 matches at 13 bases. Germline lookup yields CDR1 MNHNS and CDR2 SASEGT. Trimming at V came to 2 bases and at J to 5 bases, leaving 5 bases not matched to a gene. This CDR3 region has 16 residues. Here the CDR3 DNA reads TGTGCCAGCAGTGAAACTAGCGGGGGGGGGAAGGAGACCCAGTACTTC. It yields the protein CASSETSGGGKETQYF.

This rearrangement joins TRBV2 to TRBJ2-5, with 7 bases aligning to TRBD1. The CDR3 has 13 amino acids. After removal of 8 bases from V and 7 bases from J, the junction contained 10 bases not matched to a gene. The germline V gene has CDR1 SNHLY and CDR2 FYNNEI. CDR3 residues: CASRDSRFGTQYF. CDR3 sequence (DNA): TGTGCCAGCCGGGACAGCCGCTTTGGGACCCAGTACTTC.

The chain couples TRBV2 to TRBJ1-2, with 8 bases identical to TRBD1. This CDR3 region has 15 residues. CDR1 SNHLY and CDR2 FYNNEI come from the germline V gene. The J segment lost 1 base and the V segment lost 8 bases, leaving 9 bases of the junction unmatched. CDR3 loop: CASGQGAPLNYGYTF. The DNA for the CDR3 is TGTGCCAGCGGGCAGGGGGCCCCGCTTAACTATGGCTACACCTTC. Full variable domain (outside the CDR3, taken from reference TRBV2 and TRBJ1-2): EPEVTQTPSHQVTQMGQEVILRCVPISNHLYFYWYRQILGQKVEFLVSFYNNEISEKSEIFDDQFSVERPDGSNFTLKIRSTKLEDSAMYFCASGQGAPLNYGYTFGSGTRLTVV.

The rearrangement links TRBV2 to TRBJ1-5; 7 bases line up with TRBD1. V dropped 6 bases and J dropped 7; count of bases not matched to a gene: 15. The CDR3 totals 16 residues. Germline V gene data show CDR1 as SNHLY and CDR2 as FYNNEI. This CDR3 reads CASSERQGVYKQPQHF. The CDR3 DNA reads TGTGCCAGCAGCGAACGACAGGGTGTTTATAAACAGCCCCAGCATTTT.

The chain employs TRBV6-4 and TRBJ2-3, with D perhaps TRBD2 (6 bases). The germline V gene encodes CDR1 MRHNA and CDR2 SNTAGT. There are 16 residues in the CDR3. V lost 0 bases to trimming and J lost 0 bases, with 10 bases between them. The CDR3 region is CASSDSIAASTDTQYF. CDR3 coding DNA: TGTGCCAGCAGTGACTCCATAGCGGCCAGCACAGATACGCAGTATTTT.

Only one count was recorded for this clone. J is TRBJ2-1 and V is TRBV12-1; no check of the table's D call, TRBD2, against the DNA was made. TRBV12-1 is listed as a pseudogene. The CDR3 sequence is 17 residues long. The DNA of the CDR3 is TGTGCCAGCAGCTTCATCCGTCCTAGCGGGGCCGCGGATGAGCAGTTCTTC. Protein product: CASSFIRPSGAADEQFF.

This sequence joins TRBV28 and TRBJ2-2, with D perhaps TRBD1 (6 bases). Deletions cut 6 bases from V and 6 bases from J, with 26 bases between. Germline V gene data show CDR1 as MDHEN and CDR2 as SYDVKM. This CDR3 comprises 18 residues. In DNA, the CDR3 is TGTGCCAGCAGCCTGGGGTTAGGGGGAAAAAGTTGGGCCGGGGAGCTGTTTTTT. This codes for CASSLGLGGKSWAGELFF.